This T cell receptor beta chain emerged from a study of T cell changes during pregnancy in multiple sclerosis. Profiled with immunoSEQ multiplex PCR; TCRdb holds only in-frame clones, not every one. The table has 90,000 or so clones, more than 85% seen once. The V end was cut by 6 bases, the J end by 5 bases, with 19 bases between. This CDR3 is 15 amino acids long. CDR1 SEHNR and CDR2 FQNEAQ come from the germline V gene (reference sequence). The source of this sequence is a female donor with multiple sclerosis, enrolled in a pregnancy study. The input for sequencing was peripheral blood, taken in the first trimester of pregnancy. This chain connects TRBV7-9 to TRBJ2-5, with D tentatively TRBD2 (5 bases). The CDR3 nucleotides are TGTGCCAGCAGAAGGACCGGACTGGACGGGGAGACCCAGTACTTC. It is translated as CASRRTGLDGETQYF.